These 30 T cell receptor beta chains share one sample of origin, sequenced in a study of blood T cell repertoires in COVID-19. Assay: immunoSEQ multiplex PCR; the TCRdb copy retains only in-frame clones and omits some. This table holds 190,000 or so clones, about 84% found once. Sequenced: PBMCs or T cells enriched from blood (not recorded which). The receptors were sampled from a woman in her thirties who had recovered from COVID-19.

This clone was observed once. This sequence joins TRBV28 and TRBJ2-3; 9 bases match TRBD1. CDR1 and CDR2 from the germline V gene are MDHEN and SYDVKM. The junction had 12 bases not matched to a gene; V was cut back by 7 bases and J by 1 base. This CDR3 spans 17 amino acids. The CDR3 DNA follows: TGTGCCAGCACCCATTTTGGACAGGGGTTTGGCACAGATACGCAGTATTTT. Amino acid sequence: CASTHFGQGFGTDTQYF.

The rearrangement joins TRBV4-2 to TRBJ2-1, with TRBD2 identical over 10 bases. CDR1 is LGHNA, CDR2 YNFKEQ, per germline. The ends lost 0 bases at V and 9 bases at J; junction bases unmatched: 8. The CDR3 spans 16 residues. The CDR3 sequence is CASSQDEREGRGEQFF. The DNA for the CDR3 is TGTGCCAGCAGCCAAGATGAGCGGGAGGGCCGGGGTGAGCAGTTCTTC.

The rearrangement joins TRBV29-1 to TRBJ2-3, with a possible D match to TRBD1 (6 bases). The CDR3 runs to 15 residues. Germline assignment: CDR1 SQVTM and CDR2 ANQGSEA. Trimming took 2 bases from V and 2 from J, leaving 14 bases between them. The CDR3 sequence is CSVERVQGSTDTQYF. CDR3 nucleotide sequence: TGCAGCGTTGAAAGGGTCCAGGGGTCCACAGATACGCAGTATTTT.

The chain recombines TRBV12-3 or TRBV12-4 with TRBJ2-2; D is unclear. Trimming took 4 bases from V and 3 from J, leaving 6 bases between them. The CDR3 has 13 amino acids. CDR3 DNA: TGTGCCAGCAGTTCCAGGTACACCGGGGAGCTGTTTTTT. Residues: CASSSRYTGELFF.

In this sample, this clone turned up a few times. The chain joins TRBV16 to TRBJ2-1; D not resolved. The CDR3 runs to 11 residues. Per germline, CDR1 KGHSY and CDR2 FQNENV. V dropped 2 bases and J dropped 8 bases, with 4 bases sitting between them. The CDR3 region has the DNA TGTGCCAGCAGCCAACTCGATGAGCAGTTCTTC. Protein sequence: CASSQLDEQFF.

This clone was observed a single time. The sample has other DNA sequences that encode this CDR3 too. The chain is built from TRBV5-6 and TRBJ1-5; D is uncertain. This CDR3 region has 14 residues. Germline V gene data show CDR1 as SGHDT and CDR2 as YYEEEE. Trimming pared 2 bases from V and 1 base from J, leaving 7 bases between. CDR3 DNA: TGTGCCAGCAGCTTCGGACTGAGCAATCAGCCCCAGCATTTT. Translating it yields CASSFGLSNQPQHF.

The sample holds a few counts of this clone. This chain links TRBV6-2 or TRBV6-3 with TRBJ1-2; 7 bases match TRBD1. V shed 1 base, J shed 4 bases, and the junction held 6 bases outside the gene matches. Germline V gives CDR1 MNHEY, CDR2 SVGEGT. There are 15 residues in the CDR3. The DNA of the CDR3 is TGTGCCAGCAGTTACTGGACAGGCCTCGCCTATGGCTACACCTTC. Amino acid sequence: CASSYWTGLAYGYTF.

This clone was detected only once. The rearrangement links TRBV7-9 to TRBJ2-7; TRBD1 aligns across 7 bases. The ends lost 7 bases at V and 5 bases at J; junction bases unmatched: 11. Germline V gives CDR1 SEHNR, CDR2 FQNEAQ (reference sequence). The CDR3 loop spans 14 amino acids. CDR3 loop: CASTRDRVSNEQYF. CDR3 DNA sequence: TGTGCCAGCACCCGAGACAGGGTTTCTAACGAGCAGTACTTC.

V gene TRBV11-2 combines with J gene TRBJ2-5; TRBD2 aligns across 12 bases. Germline V lookup: CDR1 SGHAT, CDR2 FQNNGV. V lost 5 bases to trimming and J lost 0 bases; unmatched junction nucleotides: 4. The CDR3 totals 16 residues. The CDR3: CASSAGLAGYQETQYF. CDR3 DNA sequence: TGTGCCAGCAGCGCAGGACTAGCGGGATACCAAGAGACCCAGTACTTC.

This chain links TRBV30 with TRBJ2-1, with a weak D call TRBD1 (5 bases). This CDR3 comprises 12 residues. CDR1 is GTSNPN, CDR2 SVGIG, per germline (reference sequence). V was shortened by 3 bases and J by 13 bases, with 16 bases between the two germline ends. The chain's CDR3 is CAWRKVDTYQFF. DNA for the CDR3: TGTGCCTGGAGGAAAGTGGACACATACCAGTTCTTC. Drawing the rest from reference TRBV30 and TRBJ2-1, the complete variable domain is SQTIHQWPATLVQPVGSPLSLECTVEGTSNPNLYWYRQAAGRGLQLLFYSVGIGQISSEVPQNLSASRPQDRQFILSSKKLLLSDSGFYLCAWRKVDTYQFFGPGTRLTVL.

The J gene is TRBJ2-2, the V gene TRBV5-6; 8 bases map to TRBD2. Germline CDR1 SGHDT, CDR2 YYEEEE. Trimming at V came to 2 bases and at J to 7 bases, leaving 4 bases not matched to a gene. CDR3 length: 14 residues. CDR3 bases: TGTGCCAGCAGCTTCGGGACTAGTAACGGGGAGCTGTTTTTT. This encodes CASSFGTSNGELFF.

The chain joins TRBV6-5 to TRBJ2-7; the match to TRBD1 covers 8 bases. CDR1 MNHEY and CDR2 SVGAGI come from the germline V gene. The CDR3 totals 13 residues. V was clipped by 7 bases and J by 2 bases; unmatched bases: 4. CDR3 residues: CASNRGATYEQYF. In DNA, the CDR3 is TGTGCCAGCAACAGGGGGGCAACCTACGAGCAGTACTTC.

This clone was observed once. The chain uses TRBV28 and TRBJ1-5; D is unclear. Germline lookup yields CDR1 MDHEN and CDR2 SYDVKM. V was shortened by 6 bases and J by 3 bases, with 12 bases between the two germline ends. This CDR3 region has 14 residues. This CDR3 is CASSLDQLNQPQHF. In nucleotides, the CDR3 is TGTGCCAGCAGCCTAGACCAGCTCAATCAGCCCCAGCATTTT. Drawing the rest from reference TRBV28 and TRBJ1-5, the complete variable domain is DVKVTQSSRYLVKRTGEKVFLECVQDMDHENMFWYRQDPGLGLRLIYFSYDVKMKEKGDIPEGYSVSREKKERFSLILESASTNQTSMYLCASSLDQLNQPQHFGDGTRLSIL.

The rearrangement uses TRBV10-1 and TRBJ2-5; a possible D gene is TRBD1 (6 bases). V was clipped by 6 bases and J by 1 base, with 15 bases between them. CDR1 is WNHNN, CDR2 SYGVQD, per germline (reference sequence). This CDR3 is built from 15 residues. CDR3 residues: CASRPGRDTQETQYF. The CDR3 DNA reads as TGCGCCAGCAGACCTGGACGGGACACCCAAGAGACCCAGTACTTC.

The chain carries TRBV28 and TRBJ2-2; D ambiguous. V was pared by 5 bases and J by 2 bases, with 9 bases between. Germline-derived CDR1 and CDR2 are MDHEN and SYDVKM. This CDR3 contains 14 residues. DNA of the CDR3: TGTGCCAGCAGTACTGACACAAACACCGGGGAGCTGTTTTTT. Protein sequence: CASSTDTNTGELFF.

This sequence joins TRBV6-5 and TRBJ1-1; D might be TRBD1 (6 bases). With 11 bases removed from V and 4 bases from J, the gap between germline ends came to 17 bases. There are 13 residues in the CDR3. The V gene's germline CDR1 is MNHEY and CDR2 SVGAGI. CDR3 coding DNA: TGTGCCTCCTTTCTAGCACAGGGCACTGAAGCTTTCTTT. Translated: CASFLAQGTEAFF.

This clone was seen a few times. This chain connects TRBV5-1 to TRBJ1-6, with 8 bases lining up with TRBD1. CDR1 and CDR2 from the germline V gene are SGHRS and YFSETQ. The CDR3 consists of 19 residues. Trimming at V came to 0 bases and at J to 0 bases, leaving 8 bases not matched to a gene. The CDR3 region is CASSLVQGARSSYNSPLHF. The CDR3 DNA reads TGCGCCAGCAGCTTGGTGCAGGGGGCGCGAAGCTCCTATAATTCACCCCTCCACTTT.

The chain carries TRBV19 and TRBJ1-5, with TRBD1 identical over 7 bases. Trimming removed 0 bases from V and 5 bases from J; junction bases left unmatched: 7. CDR1 LNHDA and CDR2 SQIVND come from the germline V gene (reference sequence). CDR3 length: 16 amino acids. The CDR3: CASSIDPGGGDQPQHF. The CDR3 coding sequence is TGTGCCAGTAGTATAGATCCAGGAGGGGGCGATCAGCCCCAGCATTTT.

The rearrangement links TRBV5-4 to TRBJ2-1; 11 bases line up with TRBD2. V lost 5 bases, J lost 4 bases, and 11 bases stayed unmatched. Germline V gene lookup returns CDR1 SGHNT and CDR2 YYREEE (reference sequence). The CDR3 is 17 amino acids. This CDR3 is CASSLKQGLADYNEQFF. CDR3 coding DNA: TGTGCCAGCAGTCTGAAACAGGGACTAGCGGATTACAATGAGCAGTTCTTC.

This chain connects TRBV5-1 to TRBJ2-1; D may be TRBD2 (6 bases). The CDR3 runs 13 residues. CDR1 is SGHRS, CDR2 YFSETQ, per germline. Trimming removed 4 bases from V and 8 bases from J, with 13 bases in between. CDR3: CASSPDYGHEQFF. CDR3 sequence (DNA): TGCGCCAGCAGCCCGGACTATGGCCATGAGCAGTTCTTC.

V gene TRBV3-1 (or the pseudogene TRBV3-2) combines with J gene TRBJ2-7; TRBD2 aligns across 13 bases. The V and J ends lost 4 bases and 3 bases, in that order; junction bases with no gene match: 9. CDR3 length: 17 amino acids. CDR1 is LGHDT and CDR2 is YNNKEL in the germline V gene (reference sequence). The CDR3 is CASSPPPWTSGSYEQYF. For the CDR3, the DNA is TGTGCCAGCAGCCCTCCCCCGTGGACTAGCGGGAGCTACGAGCAGTACTTC.

The CDR3 DNA reads as TGTGCCACCAGTGATTTGTGGCTAGCGGGAGAGACCGGGGAGCTGTTTTTT. It codes for CATSDLWLAGETGELFF. The chain employs TRBV24-1 and TRBJ2-2; TRBD2 matches at 10 bases. The V segment lost 0 bases and the J segment 5 bases; nucleotides outside the gene matches: 5. Germline-derived CDR1 and CDR2 are KGHDR and SFDVKD. This CDR3 region has 17 residues.

The J gene is TRBJ2-3, the V gene TRBV6-4; possibly TRBD2 for D (6 bases). The germline V gene encodes CDR1 MRHNA and CDR2 SNTAGT. The CDR3 spans 17 residues. V gave up 9 bases and J gave up 5 bases, with 27 bases separating them. For the CDR3, the DNA is TGTGCCAGTACGACGATAGACAGTAGTTGGGGGGTAGATACGCAGTATTTT. Translated: CASTTIDSSWGVDTQYF.

The J gene is TRBJ2-1, the V gene TRBV28; D possibly corresponds to TRBD2 (5 bases). This CDR3 has 14 amino acids. With 1 base removed from V and 4 bases from J, the gap between germline ends came to 8 bases. The germline CDR1 and CDR2 sequences are MDHEN and SYDVKM. The CDR3 spells CASSLSDSYNEQFF. As DNA, the CDR3 is TGTGCCAGCAGTTTATCGGACTCTTACAATGAGCAGTTCTTC.

The chain carries TRBV9 and TRBJ2-5; 11 bases are a match to TRBD2. CDR1 SGDLS and CDR2 YYNGEE come from the germline V gene. V gave up 0 bases and J gave up 4 bases; unmatched junction bases: 5. This CDR3 region has 16 residues. The CDR3 is CASSVGLAGRRETQYF. CDR3 bases: TGTGCCAGCAGCGTAGGACTAGCGGGGAGGCGAGAGACCCAGTACTTC.

The V gene is TRBV12-5, the J gene TRBJ2-2; D might be TRBD2 (7 bases). This CDR3 is 17 amino acids long. Germline assignment: CDR1 LGHNT and CDR2 FRNRAP. The V and J ends lost 6 bases and 3 bases respectively, with 20 bases between them. The CDR3 DNA follows: TGTGCTAGTGGCCGAAGCGGGACAACACGGGACACCGGGGAGCTGTTTTTT. It translates to CASGRSGTTRDTGELFF.

This sequence joins TRBV24-1 and TRBJ2-2, with TRBD2 matching 12 bases. V trimming: 4 bases; J trimming: 1 base; junction bases outside the gene matches: 3. Germline V lookup: CDR1 KGHDR, CDR2 SFDVKD. The CDR3 contains 17 residues. This CDR3 is CATSDPLAGGNTGELFF. CDR3 bases: TGTGCCACCAGTGACCCACTAGCGGGAGGGAACACCGGGGAGCTGTTTTTT.

The rearrangement uses TRBV28 and TRBJ1-2, with 10 positions matching TRBD1. With 3 bases clipped from V and 8 bases from J, the junction kept 6 bases outside the gene matches. There are 14 residues in the CDR3. Per the germline V gene, CDR1 is MDHEN and CDR2 is SYDVKM. CDR3 in amino acids: CASSLTGGAYGYTF. CDR3 sequence (DNA): TGTGCCAGCAGTTTGACAGGGGGCGCGTACGGCTACACCTTC.

This sequence joins TRBV2 and TRBJ2-1; TRBD2 aligns across 7 bases. In germline, CDR1 is SNHLY, CDR2 FYNNEI. V trimming: 10 bases; J trimming: 6 bases; junction bases outside the gene matches: 9. CDR3 size: 13 residues. This chain's CDR3 is CATKGGGSNEQFF. CDR3 sequence (DNA): TGTGCCACCAAAGGAGGCGGGAGCAATGAGCAGTTCTTC.

The chain couples TRBV10-3 to TRBJ1-1; the match to TRBD1 covers 7 bases. The CDR3 is made up of 14 amino acids. The trim removed 1 base at V and 8 bases at J, leaving 7 bases unmatched. CDR1 and CDR2 (germline): ENHRY, SYGVKD. CDR3 DNA sequence: TGTGCCATCAGTGAGTGGATTGGGGACAGCGAAGCTTTCTTT. Protein product: CAISEWIGDSEAFF.